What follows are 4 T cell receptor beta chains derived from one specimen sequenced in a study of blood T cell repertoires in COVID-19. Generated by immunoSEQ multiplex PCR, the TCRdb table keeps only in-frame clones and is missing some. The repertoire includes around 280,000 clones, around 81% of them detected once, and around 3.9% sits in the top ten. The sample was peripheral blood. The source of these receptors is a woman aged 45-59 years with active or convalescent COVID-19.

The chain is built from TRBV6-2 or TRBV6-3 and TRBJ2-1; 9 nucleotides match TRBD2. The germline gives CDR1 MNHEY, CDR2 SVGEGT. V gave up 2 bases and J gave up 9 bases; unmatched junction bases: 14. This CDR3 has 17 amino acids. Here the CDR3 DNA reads TGTGCCAGCAGTTACCCCCGGGTAGCGGGAGACACCCGTGAGCAGTTCTTC. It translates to CASSYPRVAGDTREQFF.

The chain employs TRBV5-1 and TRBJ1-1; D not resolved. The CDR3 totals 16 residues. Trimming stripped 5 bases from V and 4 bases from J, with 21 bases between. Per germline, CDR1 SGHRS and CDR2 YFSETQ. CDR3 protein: CASRMAGSAWSTEAFF. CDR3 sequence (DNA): TGCGCCAGCAGGATGGCGGGCAGCGCATGGAGCACTGAAGCTTTCTTT.

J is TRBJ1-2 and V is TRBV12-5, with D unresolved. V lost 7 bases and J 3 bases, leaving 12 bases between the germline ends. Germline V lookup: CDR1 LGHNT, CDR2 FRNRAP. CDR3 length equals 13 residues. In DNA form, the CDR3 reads TGTGCTAGTGCCCTCCGCGGGGACTATGGCTACACCTTC. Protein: CASALRGDYGYTF.

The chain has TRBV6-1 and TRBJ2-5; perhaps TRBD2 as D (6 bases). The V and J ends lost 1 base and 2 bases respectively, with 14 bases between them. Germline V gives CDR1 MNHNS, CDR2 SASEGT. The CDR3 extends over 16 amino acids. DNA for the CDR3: TGTGCCAGCAGTGAAGGGAGGGGTAGCGGACAAGAGACCCAGTACTTC. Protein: CASSEGRGSGQETQYF.